This TCR beta chain was identified during a study of OX40 agonist ivuxolimab in advanced cancers. V was clipped by 3 bases and J by 6 bases, with 11 bases between them. The CDR3 contains 13 residues. Germline assignment: CDR1 MDHEN and CDR2 SYDVKM. TCRdb's table, derived via immunoSEQ multiplex PCR, lists solely in-frame clones and lacks some. This sample yields several thousand clones, of which around 81% are seen a single time; around 25% belongs to the top ten. The sequence came from an adult with an advanced solid tumor such as melanoma, head and neck, liver or kidney cancer. The material sequenced was CD4+ or CD8+ T cells sorted from blood, taken in a trial of the OX40 agonist ivuxolimab. The V gene is TRBV28, the J gene TRBJ1-2; no definite D call. The chain's CDR3 is CASSLIPADGYTF. As DNA, the CDR3 is TGTGCCAGCAGTTTGATACCGGCTGATGGCTACACCTTC.